A few counts support the clone carrying this TCR beta chain. Authors' processing steps: Reference gene primer amplification in the assay estimated nucleated cell counts. This table comes from immunoSEQ multiplex PCR, and its TCRdb copy is limited to in-frame clones, with some not included. Clone size and V and J calls were adopted from that table, with D and trimming inferred from the DNA. The sample has about 120,000 clones, 79% seen once. This sample is drawn from a study of blood T cell repertoires in COVID-19. Study as a whole: Samples representing acute and convalescent COVID-19 were sourced from the United States, Italy and Spain. Nucleic acid was either cDNA or gDNA, and it came from T cells, B-cell-depleted T cells, or PBMCs.

Trimming removed 2 bases from V and 10 bases from J, with 18 bases in between. CDR1 is SNHLY and CDR2 is FYNNEI in the germline V gene. The CDR3 consists of 15 residues. Sequencing used peripheral blood. This chain joins TRBV2 and TRBJ1-5; a weak D match, TRBD1 (6 bases). This sequence originates from a woman of 80 years or more with acute or convalescent COVID-19. Written as DNA, the CDR3 is TGTGCCAGCAGTGAAAGGACAGACGGAATCAGACCCCAGCATTTT. Translated, it gives CASSERTDGIRPQHF.